The next 17 T cell receptor beta chains were all read from a single sample in a study of tumor-infiltrating lymphocytes in primary liver carcinoma. Germline DNA was extracted too, while blood RNA derived from unsorted whole blood. Starting from approximately 470 ng of total RNA, TCR beta cDNA was produced with a primer in the constant region. Slightly modified ARM-PCR, run as three nested multiplex PCR rounds, produced the TCR beta libraries. Rounds one and two of PCR, each of roughly 10 cycles, were primed with TRBV1-TRBV30 forward primers and a C-beta reverse primer. TCRdb recomputed calls from the multiplex PCR reads with MiXCR, one row per CDR3 protein. The sample carries about 330,000 distinct CDR3 sequences, less than 75% recorded once. The sample taken for sequencing was peripheral blood. The origin of the receptors is a man aged 35 to 55 with primary liver carcinoma and hepatitis B virus infection.

As for this clonotype: The CDR3 carries no conserved terminal phenylalanine or tryptophan, so it likely arises from a read error. This chain uses TRBV11-2 with TRBJ1-4; tentative D call: TRBD1 (6 bases). Germline V CDR1 and CDR2: SGHAT, FQNNGV. This CDR3 is built from 15 residues. This chain's CDR3 is CASSSRTATSEKLFL. The CDR3 nucleotides read TGTGCCAGCAGCTCTCGGACAGCAACTAGTGAAAAACTGTTTCTT.

This clonotype was recorded only once. In this CDR3 the conserved last residue, phenylalanine or tryptophan, is missing, so a read error is likely. The DNA is omitted, as the CDR3 cannot be located on it reliably, and the CDR3 follows TCRdb's listing. The chain couples TRBV4-2 to TRBJ2-7. The CDR3 extends over 15 residues, inclusive of both ends. In germline, CDR1 is LGHNA, CDR2 YNFKEQ. The CDR3 here is CASSQGRILSYEEYL.

About this clonotype itself: The junction does not match germline at one end; this may be a read error. The chain couples TRBV5-5 to TRBJ1-5; D ambiguous. CDR3 size: 13 residues. Germline V lookup: CDR1 SGHKS, CDR2 YYEKEE (reference sequence). The CDR3 coding sequence is TGTGTCAGCAGCTGGAGGTTAAATCAGCCCCAGCATTTT. Residues: CVSSWRLNQPQHF.

Concerning this clonotype itself: A junction end diverges from the germline sequence, so it may reflect a read error. This chain uses TRBV6-2 or TRBV6-3 with TRBJ1-1, with 8 bases aligning to TRBD1. The CDR3 has 15 residues. Germline CDR1 reads MNHEY; CDR2 reads SVGEGT. The CDR3 DNA sequence: TGTGCCAGTAGTGAAGACAGGGGCATGAACACTGAAGCTCTCTTT. This sequence encodes CASSEDRGMNTEALF.

On this clonotype: This clone may be a read error of a much larger clone one base away. The CDR3 here is CASSSSSDSRRPQHF. In DNA, the CDR3 is TGTGCCAGCAGTTCTTCCTCGGACAGTAGACGGCCCCAGCATTTT. The chain uses TRBV12-3 or TRBV12-4 and TRBJ1-5, with a possible D match to TRBD1 (6 bases). The CDR3 consists of 15 residues. V lost 4 bases and J 9 bases, leaving 19 bases between the germline ends.

The chain uses TRBV7-9 and TRBJ2-7; D unresolved. Trimming took 1 base from V and 13 from J, leaving 17 bases between them. Germline-derived CDR1 and CDR2 are SEHNR and FQNEAQ (reference sequence). This CDR3 has 13 amino acids. The CDR3 spells CASSLEVAYEEYF. The CDR3 DNA reads TGTGCCAGCAGCTTAGAGGTGGCCTACGAGGAATACTTC.

This clonotype was counted a few times. This sequence may be a read error, since a much larger clone differs from it by one base. The chain recombines TRBV11-3 with TRBJ2-1; 11 positions match TRBD2. Germline CDR1 SGHNT, CDR2 YENEEA. This CDR3 region has 14 residues. CDR3 coding DNA: TGTGCCAACAGCCTTAGCGGGAGGGGGGGTGAGCAGTTCTTC. It codes for CANSLSGRGGEQFF.

A single count supports this clonotype. V gene TRBV7-9 combines with J gene TRBJ2-2, with 13 bases identical to TRBD2. The CDR3 sequence is 16 residues long. Germline CDR1 and CDR2: SEHNR and FQNEAQ (reference sequence). Unmatched junction bases numbered 8, after V lost 4 bases and J lost 9 bases. This CDR3 reads CASSSGTSGARRELFF. The DNA for the CDR3 is TGTGCCAGCAGCTCAGGGACTAGCGGGGCCCGTCGGGAGCTGTTTTTT.

Comment on this clonotype: This clone may be a read error of a much larger clone one base away. The chain carries TRBV12-3 or TRBV12-4 and TRBJ1-1, with D uncertain. CDR3 length equals 14 residues. The CDR3 sequence: CVSTEARIQTEAFF. The CDR3 bases are TGTGTCAGCACCGAGGCCCGGATTCAAACTGAAGCTTTCTTT.

V is TRBV28 and J is TRBJ2-7, with TRBD2 identical over 7 bases. The CDR3 consists of 13 residues. Losses at the gene ends were 1 base for V and 6 bases for J; bases not matched to a gene: 3. CDR1 and CDR2 from the germline V gene are MDHEN and SYDVKM. The CDR3 region is CASSLSGRAEQYF. The CDR3 nucleotides are TGTGCCAGCAGTTTATCAGGGAGGGCCGAGCAGTACTTC.

Note on this clonotype: At one end the junction does not follow the germline gene, possibly because of a read error. The V call is TRBV12-3 or TRBV12-4, the J call TRBJ2-5; 8 bases agree with TRBD1. This CDR3 has 13 residues. CDR3 amino acids: CVSTKQGGGTQYF. The CDR3, as DNA: TGTGTCAGCACCAAACAGGGGGGAGGGACCCAGTACTTC.

There are a few counts of this clonotype. V gene TRBV5-6 combines with J gene TRBJ2-4, with TRBD1 identical over 9 bases. The CDR3 spans 15 residues. V shed 5 bases, J shed 5 bases, and the junction held 8 bases outside the gene matches. CDR1 is SGHDT, CDR2 YYEEEE, per germline. The CDR3 reads CASRQTGGRENIQYF. CDR3 nucleotides: TGTGCCAGCAGGCAGACAGGGGGAAGAGAAAACATTCAGTACTTC.

As for this clonotype: A much larger clone lies one base from this, so it may be a read error. The V gene is TRBV6-1, the J gene TRBJ2-6, with a weak D call TRBD1 (5 bases). The length of the CDR3 is 13 residues. Germline-derived CDR1 and CDR2 are MNHNS and SASEGT. CDR3 residues: CASRAVGANVLAF. DNA of the CDR3: TGTGCCAGCCGGGCCGTTGGGGCCAACGTCCTGGCTTTC.

The V call is TRBV5-6, the J call TRBJ2-5, with D uncertain. Trimming shortened V by 1 base and J by 3 bases, and 7 bases separated the two germline ends. The germline V gene encodes CDR1 SGHDT and CDR2 YYEEEE. The CDR3 covers 13 residues. Here the CDR3 reads CASSLWFEETQYF. The CDR3, as DNA: TGTGCCAGCAGCTTGTGGTTCGAAGAGACCCAGTACTTC.

A remark on this clonotype: A much more abundant neighbour one base away suggests this may be a read error. CDR3 DNA sequence: TGTGGCAGCAGTTGGGACCGTCGGGACACCATATATTTT. Translation: CGSSWDRRDTIYF. The V and J genes are TRBV12-3 or TRBV12-4 and TRBJ1-3; maybe TRBD1 (5 bases). The CDR3 runs 13 residues.

As to this clonotype: With a much larger clone just one base away, this may be a read error. This sequence joins TRBV6-5 and TRBJ1-5; TRBD1 matches 7 bases. The CDR3 covers 14 residues. The germline V gene encodes CDR1 MNHEY and CDR2 SVGAGI. The chain's CDR3 is CASSHRGSNKPQHF. The DNA of the CDR3 is TGTGCCAGCAGCCACAGGGGTAGCAATAAGCCCCAGCATTTT.

This clonotype was detected many times. The chain links TRBV6-5 to TRBJ2-3; D is unclear. Per the germline V gene, CDR1 is MNHEY and CDR2 is SVGAGI. CDR3 length: 17 amino acids. The V and J ends lost 4 bases and 0 bases respectively, with 17 bases between them. This chain's CDR3 is CASSSRFWAESTDTQYF. CDR3 coding DNA: TGTGCCAGCAGTTCCCGCTTTTGGGCGGAAAGCACAGATACGCAGTATTTT.